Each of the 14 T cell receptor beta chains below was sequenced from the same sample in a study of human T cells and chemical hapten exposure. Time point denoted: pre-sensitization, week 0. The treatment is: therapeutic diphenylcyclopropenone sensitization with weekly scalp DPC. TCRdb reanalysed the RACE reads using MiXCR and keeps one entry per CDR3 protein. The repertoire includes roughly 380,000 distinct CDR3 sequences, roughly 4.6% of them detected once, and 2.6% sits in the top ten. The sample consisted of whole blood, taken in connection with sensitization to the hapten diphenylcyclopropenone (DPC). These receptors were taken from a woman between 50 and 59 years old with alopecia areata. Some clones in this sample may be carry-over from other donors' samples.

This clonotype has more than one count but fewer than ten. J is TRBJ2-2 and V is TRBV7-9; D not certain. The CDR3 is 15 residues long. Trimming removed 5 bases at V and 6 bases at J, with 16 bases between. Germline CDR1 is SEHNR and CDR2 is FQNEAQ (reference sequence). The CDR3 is CASSQTPEGPGELFF. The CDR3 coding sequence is TGTGCCAGCAGCCAAACCCCAGAAGGCCCCGGGGAGCTGTTTTTT.

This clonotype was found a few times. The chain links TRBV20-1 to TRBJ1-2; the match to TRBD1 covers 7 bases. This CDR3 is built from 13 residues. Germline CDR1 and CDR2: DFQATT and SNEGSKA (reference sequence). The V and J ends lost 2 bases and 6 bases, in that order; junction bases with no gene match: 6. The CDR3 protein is CSARPPGTDGYTF. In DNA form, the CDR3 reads TGCAGTGCTAGACCACCCGGGACAGATGGCTACACCTTC.

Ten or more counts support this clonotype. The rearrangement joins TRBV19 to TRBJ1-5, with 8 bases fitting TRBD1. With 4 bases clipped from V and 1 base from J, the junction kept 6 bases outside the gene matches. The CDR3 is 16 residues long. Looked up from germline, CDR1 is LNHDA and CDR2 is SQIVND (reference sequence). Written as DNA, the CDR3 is TGTGCCAGTAGTAACCCGAGACAGGGGAGCAATCAGCCCCAGCATTTT. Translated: CASSNPRQGSNQPQHF.

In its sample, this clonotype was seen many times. The CDR3 spells CASSPLGPEGEQYF. CDR3 nucleotide sequence: TGTGCCAGCAGCCCCCTAGGACCGGAGGGCGAGCAGTACTTC. The chain employs TRBV3-1 and TRBJ2-7; tentative D call: TRBD2 (6 bases). The V and J ends lost 4 bases and 6 bases respectively, with 16 bases between them. This CDR3 is 14 amino acids long. Germline-derived CDR1 and CDR2 are LGHDT and YNNKEL (reference sequence).

CDR3 coding DNA: TGCGCCACCAAACTGGGGGGGCGGTCCACCGGGGAGCTGTTTTTT. Translating it yields CATKLGGRSTGELFF. The genes are TRBV5-1 and TRBJ2-2, with D possibly being TRBD2 (7 bases). The V gene's germline CDR1 is SGHRS and CDR2 YFSETQ. V was trimmed by 9 bases and J by 4 bases, leaving 19 bases between them. CDR3 length: 15 residues.

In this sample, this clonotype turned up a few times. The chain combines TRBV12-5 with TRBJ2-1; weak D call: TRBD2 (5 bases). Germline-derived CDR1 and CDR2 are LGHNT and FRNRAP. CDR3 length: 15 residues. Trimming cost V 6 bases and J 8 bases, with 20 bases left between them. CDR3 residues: CASGRYEGPRDEQFF. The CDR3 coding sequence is TGTGCTAGTGGCCGCTACGAGGGCCCAAGGGATGAGCAGTTCTTC.

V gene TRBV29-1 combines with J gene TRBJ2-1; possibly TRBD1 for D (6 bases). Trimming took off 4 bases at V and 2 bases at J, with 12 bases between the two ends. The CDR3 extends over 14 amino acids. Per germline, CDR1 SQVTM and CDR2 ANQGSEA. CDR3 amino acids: CSVVRQGTYNEQFF. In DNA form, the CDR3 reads TGCAGCGTTGTTAGGCAGGGGACCTACAATGAGCAGTTCTTC.

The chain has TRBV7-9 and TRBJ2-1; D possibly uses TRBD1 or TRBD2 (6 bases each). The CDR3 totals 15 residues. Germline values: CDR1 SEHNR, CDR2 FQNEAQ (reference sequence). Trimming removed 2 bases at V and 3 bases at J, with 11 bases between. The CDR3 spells CASSLRGGGYNEQFF. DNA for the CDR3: TGTGCCAGCAGCTTAAGAGGGGGAGGCTACAATGAGCAGTTCTTC.

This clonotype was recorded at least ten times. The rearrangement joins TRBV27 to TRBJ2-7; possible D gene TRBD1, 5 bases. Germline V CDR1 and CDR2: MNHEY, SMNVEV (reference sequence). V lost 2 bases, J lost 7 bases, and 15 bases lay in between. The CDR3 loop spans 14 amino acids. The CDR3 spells CASSLQGTVREQYF. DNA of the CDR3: TGTGCCAGCAGTTTACAGGGAACGGTTAGGGAGCAGTACTTC.

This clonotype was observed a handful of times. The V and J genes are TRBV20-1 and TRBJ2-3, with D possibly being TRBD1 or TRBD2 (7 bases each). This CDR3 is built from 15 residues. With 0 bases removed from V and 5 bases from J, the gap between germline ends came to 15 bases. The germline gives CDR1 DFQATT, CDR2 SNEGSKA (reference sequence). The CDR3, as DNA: TGCAGTGCTAGAGATCAGGGGGGGCAAGTAGATACGCAGTATTTT. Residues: CSARDQGGQVDTQYF.

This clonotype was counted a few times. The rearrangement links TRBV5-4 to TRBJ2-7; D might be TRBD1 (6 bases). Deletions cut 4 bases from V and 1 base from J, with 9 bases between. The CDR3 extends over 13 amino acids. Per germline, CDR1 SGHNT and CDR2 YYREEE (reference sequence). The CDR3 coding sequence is TGTGCCAGCAGCGTTCAGGGGTCCTACGAGCAGTACTTC. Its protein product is CASSVQGSYEQYF.

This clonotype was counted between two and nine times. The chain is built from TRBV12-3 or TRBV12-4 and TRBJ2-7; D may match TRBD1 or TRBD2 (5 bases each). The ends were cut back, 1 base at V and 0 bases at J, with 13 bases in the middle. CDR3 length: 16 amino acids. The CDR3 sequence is CASSLGGEGRSYEQYF. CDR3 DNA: TGTGCCAGCAGTTTAGGAGGGGAAGGGCGCTCCTACGAGCAGTACTTC.

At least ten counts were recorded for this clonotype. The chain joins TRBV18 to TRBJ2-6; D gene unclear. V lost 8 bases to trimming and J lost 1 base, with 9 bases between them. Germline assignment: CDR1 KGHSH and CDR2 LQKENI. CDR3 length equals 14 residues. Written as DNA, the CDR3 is TGTGCCAGCAAAGCTCGGTCTGGGGCCAACGTCCTGACTTTC. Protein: CASKARSGANVLTF.

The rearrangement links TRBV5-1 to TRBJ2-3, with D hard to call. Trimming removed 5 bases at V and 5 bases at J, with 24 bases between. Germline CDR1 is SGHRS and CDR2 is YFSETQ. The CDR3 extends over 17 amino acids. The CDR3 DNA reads TGCGCCAGCAGTTCTACTTCCGGGCTCGGTAGAGGAGATACGCAGTATTTT. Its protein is CASSSTSGLGRGDTQYF.